Here is one T cell receptor beta chain with its context. Its target is unknown. This record comes from a study of OX40 agonist ivuxolimab in advanced cancers. About the study: A mean age of about 59 years, range about 20 to 79, was recorded, and 70% to 85% were male.

General study points: Relative to CD4+ cells, CD8+ T cells on average had more expanded clones. CD4+ and CD8+ blood T cells expanded clonally by week 6 at 0.1 to 3.0 mg/kg.

The V and J ends lost 5 bases and 4 bases respectively, with 11 bases between them. The CDR3 runs to 13 residues. The germline V gene has CDR1 SGHTA and CDR2 FQGNSA. The table came from immunoSEQ multiplex PCR; TCRdb's copy has only in-frame clones and leaves some out. This table holds roughly 90,000 clones, more than 75% found once. The gene calls are TRBV7-2 and TRBJ1-2, with a possible D match to TRBD1 (5 bases). The sequences come from CD4+ or CD8+ T cells sorted from blood, collected in a trial of the OX40 agonist ivuxolimab. The receptor was isolated from an adult with an advanced solid tumor such as melanoma, head and neck, liver or kidney cancer. DNA of the CDR3: TGTGCCAGCAGCCACCGACAGACCTATGGCTACACCTTC. Translating gives CASSHRQTYGYTF.